The entry below gives a single T cell receptor beta chain sequence along with its context. Its antigen remains unidentified. No much larger clonotype is one base removed from it; base qualities were not supplied. Libraries were constructed by the immunoSEQ multiplex PCR assay. The multiplex PCR relied on a mix of 60 forward primers for TCR Vbeta segments and 13 reverse primers for TCR Jbeta segments. The CDR3 region of rearranged TCR beta genes was amplified from genomic DNA by a multiplex PCR assay. The Illumina HiSeq System was used to sequence the amplified TCR beta libraries as 87-base-pair reads. The study's own analysis went as follows. In a later analysis, about 80 million unique TCR beta chains were counted across the roughly 610 repertoires, and roughly 11 million of these chains were shared by at least two donors. Raw reads were error-corrected and collapsed into unique sequences by a nearest-neighbor algorithm in which closely related sequences were merged to remove PCR and sequencing errors. V, D and J gene segments were assigned by aligning CDR3 sequences to IMGT reference sequences. For a sequence to be retained, a match of at least six nucleotides to both a V gene segment and a J gene segment was required. Rearrangements were classified as productive when the CDR3 lacked stop codons and remained in frame with V and J, and all other rearrangements were classified as non-productive. CDR3 was defined according to IMGT convention as the region running from the second conserved V-encoded cysteine to the conserved J-encoded phenylalanine. Sequences without an unambiguous match to a single V gene segment were excluded from the earlier analysis of 450 to 650 of the donors. An earlier analysis of a few hundred of the donors called V segments functional above 56.7% productive rearrangements and segregating when the between-donor standard deviation exceeded 5%. A statistical classification framework was built to diagnose cytomegalovirus status from the catalog of TCR beta chain sequences. In a later analysis, TCR nucleotide sequences were compared against IMGT/GENE-DB human TR gene sequences so that V and J genes could be assigned. The TCRdist pipeline was used in a later analysis to assign CDR3 sequences and most-parsimonious VDJ recombination scenarios. A later analysis defined each TCR beta chain by its CDR3 amino acid sequence plus V-gene family, and excluded reads lacking a unique V-gene family. To address suspected cross-contamination and a sequencing artifact, a later analysis removed around 590 highly shared, low-generation-probability nucleotide sequences. In a later analysis, a clonal expansion index was calculated for each public chain from normalized within-repertoire ranks of inferred template counts. A later analysis computed generation probabilities with a VDJ recombination model fitted to out-of-frame rearrangements, and checked the results against IGoR. A later analysis scored TCR-TCR, TCR-HLA and TCR-CMV co-occurrence with hypergeometric tests, applying a repertoire-size bias correction to TCR pairs. To estimate false discovery rates, a later analysis permuted the HLA or CMV assignments 20 times. In a later analysis, co-occurring TCRs were grouped with DBSCAN, and TCRdist sequence similarity was added when clustering was performed within HLA-allele-positive subsets. Repertoires with fewer than 30,000 or more than 120,000 public chains were left out of co-occurrence clustering, as were about 5 repertoires with anomalous nucleotide sharing. TCRdb re-hosts the immuneACCESS table, in-frame sequences only. Its copies lack some clones; in the studies checked, an unresolved V gene accounts for under half of them, and the cause for the rest is not known. The V and J calls and clone size are taken from that table; D and trimming were inferred from the DNA. The sample records 140,000 or so clones, about 64% of which are singletons. Roughly 4.7% of the sample comes from the top ten.

From its cysteine to its phenylalanine, the CDR3 spans 15 amino acids. Only the CDR3 region is kept as DNA, spanning 45 bases read in frame from base 1. V lost 6 bases and J lost 7 bases, and the count of bases not matched to a germline gene is 7. CDR1 SGHNT and CDR2 YENEEA are derived from the germline V gene. The cohort comprised some 700 healthy bone marrow donors. All cohort members were sampled while nominally healthy, although unrecorded immune exposures were likely present. The donor was CMV seronegative and belonged to the group of roughly 330 seronegative cohort members. A peripheral blood sample was collected from each donor, and TCR beta sequencing was performed on peripheral blood mononuclear cells. Genomic DNA extraction from the blood cell samples was performed with the Qiagen DNeasy Blood Extraction Kit. This specimen belongs to a study of cytomegalovirus exposure and HLA in healthy donors (dated by TCRdb to about 2017). Turning to the overall study: An earlier analysis of about 530 of the donors reported roughly 300 Gb of sequence data and 117 million unique TCR beta sequences obtained from about 179 million T cells. Roughly 300 gigabases of sequencing data and approximately 85 million unique TCR sequences were included in an early release covering several hundred HLA-typed donors. To predict cytomegalovirus infection status, the study combined high-throughput TCR immunosequencing, statistical association of individual TCRs with disease status, and machine learning. An earlier analysis of around 540 of the donors applied high-throughput TCR beta sequencing to assess whether each TCR beta V gene segment acted as functional or pseudogenic. The number of donors typed differed by locus, with about 629-630 for A, B, C, DRB1 and DQB1, roughly 520 for DQA1, 600 to 610 for DPA1, and 450 to 480 for DPB1. Besides the first cohort of 666 subjects, a separate validation cohort made up of over a hundred different subjects was used. Genome-wide SNP genotypes for about 55% of the 666 donors were used in a later genetic analysis, which treated that subset as a discovery cohort. Rather than using new phenotypic data, the later analysis identified candidate immune exposures from TCR beta sequences and from how often those sequences occurred across donors. A later analysis re-examined previously published TCR beta repertoires from 600 to 700 donors and added high-resolution HLA genotyping to investigate patterns of TCR occurrence. Donor age, sex, ethnicity and CMV serostatus were compiled alongside the repertoire data. The aim of the study was to test whether cataloging public T cell receptors could identify signatures of past pathogen exposure. Every repertoire in the discovery cohort had been generated on one and the same sequencing platform. Of the roughly 410 genotyped donors, 65% to 90% were placed in the genetic ancestry cluster associated with self-reported Caucasian donors. Among about 390 genotyped donors of the cohort, an average of 235,054 unique TCR beta nucleotide sequences were sequenced per donor, roughly 20% of them non-productive. Class I and class II HLA loci were covered by the typing at four-digit resolution. Several DR-DQ haplotypes were treated as single units for association and clustering because of strong linkage in the cohort. The study profiled the T cell repertoires of 666 subjects by immunosequencing and related them to cytomegalovirus serostatus.

Results the study describes overall, beyond this receptor: When HLA alleles, especially DR and DQ, strongly co-occurred, attributing TCR associations to individual alleles was difficult. V-gene and J-gene trimming of TCR beta chains was associated with a missense DCLRE1C variant in a later genetic analysis, and the association was replicated in an independent cohort. Linkage disequilibrium might explain the correlated functional status among segregating V segments, but an unknown experimental factor could not be ruled out. Cytomegalovirus status was reported to be diagnosed by the classifier with high specificity and sensitivity in both the original and validation cohorts. Some IMGT-functional V segments, including TRBV6-2 and TRBV6-3, could not be distinguished by the 87-base-pair reads and were therefore excluded. A later analysis found that HLA-associated TCR beta chains were more clonally expanded and had lower generation probabilities than equally common non-associated chains. The authors suggested that the approach could potentially be extended to other disease states and immunological phenotypes. In a later analysis, TCR association rates were found to vary across HLA loci, with the most associated TCRs seen for DRB1 alleles and the fewest for HLA-C alleles. Because HLA typing was unavailable for some donors at each locus, only the typed subset was used in association tests. According to a later genetic analysis, donors in an Asian-associated ancestry cluster had fewer N-insertions in productive TCRs than the approximately 650-donor mean. The cohort was sequenced for TCR beta chains only, and without alpha or paired-chain data the features that could be detected were limited. A later analysis associated 15,000 to 20,000 TCR beta sequences with specific HLA alleles at a false discovery rate of 0.05. A total of 164 TCR beta chains were listed by the study as associated with cytomegalovirus. The only immune exposure information available for the cohort was CMV serostatus. In an earlier analysis of some 500 of the donors, most TCR beta V segments appeared in productive rearrangements about 90% or about 30% of the time, broadly matching IMGT annotations. Roughly uniform sequencing depth across donors was assumed in presence/absence analyses, although this assumption may not hold. In vitro tests confirmed that a few of the cytomegalovirus-associated TCR beta chains recognize cytomegalovirus antigens. Most CMV-associated TCR beta chains appeared to be HLA-restricted in a later analysis, and the HLA associations seemed to be driven largely by CMV exposure. A group of highly shared sequence variants was considered likely to be a technical artifact of the sequencing pipeline. Across donors, most TCR sequences were observed very rarely, whereas some public TCRs were present in many individuals. Because counts were too low, seventeen rarely observed V segments, including chromosome 9 orphons, were excluded from the earlier analysis of several hundred of the donors. Several of the top co-occurrence clusters appeared to be linked to parvovirus B19, influenza, CMV and Epstein-Barr virus, according to a later analysis. A further reported finding was that TCR beta sequences accurately predicted the HLA-A and HLA-B alleles for most subjects in the first cohort.

The rearrangement joined TRBV11-3 to TRBJ2-7, with TRBD2 identical over 15 junction bases. The specimen was PBMCs. The TCR comes from a man in his 60s in good health and CMV-seronegative. The CDR3 loop reads CASRKSGLAGGEQYF. The DNA is as follows: TGTGCCAGCAGAAAATCGGGACTAGCGGGAGGAGAGCAGTACTTC.